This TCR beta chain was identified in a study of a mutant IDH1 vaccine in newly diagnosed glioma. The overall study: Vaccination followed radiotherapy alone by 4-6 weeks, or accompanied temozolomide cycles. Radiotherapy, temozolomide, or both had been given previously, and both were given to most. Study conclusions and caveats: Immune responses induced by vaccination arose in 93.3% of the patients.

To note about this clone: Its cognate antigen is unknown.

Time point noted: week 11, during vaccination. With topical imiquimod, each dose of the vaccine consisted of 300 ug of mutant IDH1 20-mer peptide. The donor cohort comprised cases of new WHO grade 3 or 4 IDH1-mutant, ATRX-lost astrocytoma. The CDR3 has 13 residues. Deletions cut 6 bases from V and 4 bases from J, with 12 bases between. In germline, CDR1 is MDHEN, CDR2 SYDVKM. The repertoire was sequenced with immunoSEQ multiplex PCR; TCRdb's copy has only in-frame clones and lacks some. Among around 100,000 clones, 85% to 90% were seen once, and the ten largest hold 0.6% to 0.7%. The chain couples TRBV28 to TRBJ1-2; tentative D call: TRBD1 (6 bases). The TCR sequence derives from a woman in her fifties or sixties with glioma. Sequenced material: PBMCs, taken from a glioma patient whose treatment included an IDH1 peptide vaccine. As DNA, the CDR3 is TGTGCCAGCAGACCCGGACAGTTCTATGGCTACACCTTC. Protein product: CASRPGQFYGYTF.